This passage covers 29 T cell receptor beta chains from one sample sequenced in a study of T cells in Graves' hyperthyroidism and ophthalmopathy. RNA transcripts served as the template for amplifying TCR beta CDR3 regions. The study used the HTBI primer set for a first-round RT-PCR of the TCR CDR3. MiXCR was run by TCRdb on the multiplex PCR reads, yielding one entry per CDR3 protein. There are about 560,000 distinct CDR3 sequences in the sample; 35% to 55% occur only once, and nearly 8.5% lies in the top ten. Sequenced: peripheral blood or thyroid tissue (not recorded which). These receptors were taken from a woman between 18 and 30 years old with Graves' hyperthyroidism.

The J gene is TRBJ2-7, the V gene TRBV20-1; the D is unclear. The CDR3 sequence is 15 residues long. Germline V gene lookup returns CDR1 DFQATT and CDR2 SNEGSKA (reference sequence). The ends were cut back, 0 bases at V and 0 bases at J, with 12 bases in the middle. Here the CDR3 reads CSAREGATASYEQYF. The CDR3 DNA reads TGCAGTGCTAGAGAAGGCGCGACCGCCTCCTACGAGCAGTACTTC.

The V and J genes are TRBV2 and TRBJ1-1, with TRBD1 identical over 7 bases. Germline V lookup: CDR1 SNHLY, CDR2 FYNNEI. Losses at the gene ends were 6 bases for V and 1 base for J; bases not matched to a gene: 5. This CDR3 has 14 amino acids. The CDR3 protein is CASSRRDRNTEAFF. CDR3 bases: TGTGCCAGCAGCCGTCGGGACAGGAACACTGAAGCTTTCTTT.

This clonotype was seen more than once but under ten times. Here the CDR3 reads CASSLATGATNEKLFF. As DNA, the CDR3 is TGTGCCAGCAGCTTAGCGACAGGGGCCACTAATGAAAAACTGTTTTTT. This sequence joins TRBV7-2 and TRBJ1-4; the match to TRBD1 covers 8 bases. CDR1 is SGHTA and CDR2 is FQGNSA in the germline V gene. V gave up 0 bases and J gave up 2 bases; unmatched junction bases: 2. The CDR3 spans 16 residues.

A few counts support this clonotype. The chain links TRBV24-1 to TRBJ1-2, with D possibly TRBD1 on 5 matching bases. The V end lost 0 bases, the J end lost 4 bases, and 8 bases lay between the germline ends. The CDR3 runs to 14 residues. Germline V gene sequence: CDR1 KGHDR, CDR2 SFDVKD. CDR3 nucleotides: TGTGCCACCAGTGATTTGGGGGCCAGCTATGGCTACACCTTC. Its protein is CATSDLGASYGYTF.

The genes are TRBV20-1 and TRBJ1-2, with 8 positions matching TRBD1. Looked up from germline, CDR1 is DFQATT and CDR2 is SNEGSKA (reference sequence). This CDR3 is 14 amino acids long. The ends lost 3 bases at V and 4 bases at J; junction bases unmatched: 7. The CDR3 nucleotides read TGCAGTGCTAGTGGGACAGGTAACGGCTATGGCTACACCTTC. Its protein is CSASGTGNGYGYTF.

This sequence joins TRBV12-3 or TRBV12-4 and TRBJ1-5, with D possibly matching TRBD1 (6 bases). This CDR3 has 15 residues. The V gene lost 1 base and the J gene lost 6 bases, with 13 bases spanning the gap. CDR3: CASSLDRGGGQPQHF. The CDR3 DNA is TGTGCCAGCAGTTTAGATCGCGGGGGCGGTCAGCCCCAGCATTTT.

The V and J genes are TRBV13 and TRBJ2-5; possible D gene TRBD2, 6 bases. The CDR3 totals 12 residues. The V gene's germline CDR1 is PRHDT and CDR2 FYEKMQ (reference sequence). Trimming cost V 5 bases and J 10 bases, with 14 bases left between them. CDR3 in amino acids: CASSRGRDDQYF. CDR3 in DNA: TGTGCCAGCAGCCGCGGGCGGGACGACCAGTACTTC.

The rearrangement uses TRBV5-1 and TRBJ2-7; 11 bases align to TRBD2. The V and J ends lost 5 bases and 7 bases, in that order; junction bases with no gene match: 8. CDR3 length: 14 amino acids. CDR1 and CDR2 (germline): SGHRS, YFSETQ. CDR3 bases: TGCGCCAGCAGTGTGGGACTAGCGGCCTGGGAGCAGTACTTC. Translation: CASSVGLAAWEQYF.

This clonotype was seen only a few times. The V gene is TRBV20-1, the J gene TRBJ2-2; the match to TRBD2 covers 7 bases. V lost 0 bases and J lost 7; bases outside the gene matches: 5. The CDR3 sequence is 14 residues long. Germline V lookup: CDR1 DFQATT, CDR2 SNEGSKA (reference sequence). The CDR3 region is CSARDVAGGGELFF. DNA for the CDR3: TGCAGTGCTAGAGATGTAGCGGGCGGCGGGGAGCTGTTTTTT.

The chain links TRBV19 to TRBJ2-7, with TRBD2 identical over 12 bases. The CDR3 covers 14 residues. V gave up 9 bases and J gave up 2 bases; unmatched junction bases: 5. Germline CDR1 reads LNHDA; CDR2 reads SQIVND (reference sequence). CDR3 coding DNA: TGTGCCAGCAAGACTAGCGGGAGACCCTACGAGCAGTACTTC. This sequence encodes CASKTSGRPYEQYF.

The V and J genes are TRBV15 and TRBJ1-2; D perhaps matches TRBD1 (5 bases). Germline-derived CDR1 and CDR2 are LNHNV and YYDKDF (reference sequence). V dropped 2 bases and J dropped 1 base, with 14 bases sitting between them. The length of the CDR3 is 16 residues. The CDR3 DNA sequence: TGTGCCACCAGCAGAACCCCAGTAGGGGATAACTATGGCTACACCTTC. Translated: CATSRTPVGDNYGYTF.

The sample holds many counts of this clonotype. Here the CDR3 DNA reads TGTGCCACCAGCTCTAGTCGTGGACTCGAGCAGTACTTC. It codes for CATSSSRGLEQYF. The genes are TRBV15 and TRBJ2-7, with TRBD2 as a possible D gene (5 bases). V lost 5 bases and J 6 bases, leaving 14 bases between the germline ends. Germline V gene sequence: CDR1 LNHNV, CDR2 YYDKDF (reference sequence). The CDR3 is made up of 13 amino acids.

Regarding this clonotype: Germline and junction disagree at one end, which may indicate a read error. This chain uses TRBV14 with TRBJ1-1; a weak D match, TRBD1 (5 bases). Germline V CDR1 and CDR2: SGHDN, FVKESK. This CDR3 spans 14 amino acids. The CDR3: CASSPGRLNTEASF. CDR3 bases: TGTGCCAGCAGCCCGGGACGTCTGAACACTGAAGCTTCCTTT.

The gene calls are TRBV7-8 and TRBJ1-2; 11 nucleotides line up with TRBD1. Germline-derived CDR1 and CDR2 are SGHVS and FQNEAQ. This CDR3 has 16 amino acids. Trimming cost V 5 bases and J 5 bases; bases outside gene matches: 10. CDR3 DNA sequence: TGTGCCAGCAGCGGAGGGACAGGGGGATTGTGGTATGGCTACACCTTC. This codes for CASSGGTGGLWYGYTF.

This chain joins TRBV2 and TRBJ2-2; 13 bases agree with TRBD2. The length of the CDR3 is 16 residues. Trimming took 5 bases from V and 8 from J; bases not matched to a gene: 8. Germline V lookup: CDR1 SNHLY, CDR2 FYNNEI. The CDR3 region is CASSPTLAGGPGELFF. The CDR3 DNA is TGTGCCAGCAGTCCGACACTAGCGGGAGGGCCTGGGGAGCTGTTTTTT.

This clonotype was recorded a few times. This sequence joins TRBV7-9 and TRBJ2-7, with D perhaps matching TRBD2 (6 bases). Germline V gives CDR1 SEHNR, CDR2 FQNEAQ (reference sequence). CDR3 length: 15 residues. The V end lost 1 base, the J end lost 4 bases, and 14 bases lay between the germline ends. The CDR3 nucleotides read TGTGCCAGCAGCTTAGGCCTCGGGAGAGTTTACGAGCAGTACTTC. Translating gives CASSLGLGRVYEQYF.

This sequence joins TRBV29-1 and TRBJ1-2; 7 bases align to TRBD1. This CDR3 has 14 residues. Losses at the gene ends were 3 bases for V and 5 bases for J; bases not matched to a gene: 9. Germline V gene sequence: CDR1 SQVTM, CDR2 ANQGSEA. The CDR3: CSVESGDSWYGYTF. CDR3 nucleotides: TGCAGCGTTGAGTCTGGGGACAGTTGGTATGGCTACACCTTC.

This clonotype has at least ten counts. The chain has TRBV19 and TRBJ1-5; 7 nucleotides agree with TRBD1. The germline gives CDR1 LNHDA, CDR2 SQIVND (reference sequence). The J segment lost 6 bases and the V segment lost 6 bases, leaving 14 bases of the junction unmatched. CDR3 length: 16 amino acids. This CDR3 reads CASSRKGQDKGQPQHF. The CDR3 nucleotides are TGTGCCAGTAGCAGAAAAGGACAGGATAAGGGTCAGCCCCAGCATTTT.

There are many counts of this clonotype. The CDR3 coding sequence is TGCAGCGTTGACGGGGGGCGCGGGCAGCCCCAGCATTTT. Its translation: CSVDGGRGQPQHF. The chain uses TRBV29-1 and TRBJ1-5; perhaps TRBD1 as D (6 bases). Trimming cost V 3 bases and J 7 bases, with 13 bases left between them. The CDR3 length is 13 residues. Per the germline V gene, CDR1 is SQVTM and CDR2 is ANQGSEA. The complete variable domain, with remaining parts taken from reference TRBV29-1 and TRBJ1-5, reads SAVISQKPSRDICQRGTSLTIQCQVDSQVTMMFWYRQQPGQSLTLIATANQGSEATYESGFVIDKFPISRPNLTFSTLTVSNMSPEDSSIYLCSVDGGRGQPQHFGDGTRLSIL.

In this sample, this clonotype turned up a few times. The CDR3 nucleotides are TGCAGTGCACCAGAGCTCGGGTACAGCCAAGAGACCCAGTACTTC. Translating gives CSAPELGYSQETQYF. The genes are TRBV20-1 and TRBJ2-5; D gene uncertain. The V gene lost 6 bases and the J gene lost 1 base, with 18 bases spanning the gap. The CDR3 has 15 residues. Germline CDR1 is DFQATT and CDR2 is SNEGSKA (reference sequence).

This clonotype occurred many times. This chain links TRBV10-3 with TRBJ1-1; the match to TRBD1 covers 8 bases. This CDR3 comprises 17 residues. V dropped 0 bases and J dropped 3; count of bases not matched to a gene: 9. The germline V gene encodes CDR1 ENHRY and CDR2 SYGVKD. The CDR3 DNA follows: TGTGCCATCAGTGAGTCGGAGACAGGGGCCGTCGACACTGAAGCTTTCTTT. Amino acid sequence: CAISESETGAVDTEAFF.

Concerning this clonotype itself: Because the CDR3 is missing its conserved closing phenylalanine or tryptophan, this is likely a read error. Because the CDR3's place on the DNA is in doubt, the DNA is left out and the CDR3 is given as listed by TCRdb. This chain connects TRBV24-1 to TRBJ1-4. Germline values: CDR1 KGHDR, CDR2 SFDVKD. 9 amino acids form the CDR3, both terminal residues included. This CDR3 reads CATSDPDYY.

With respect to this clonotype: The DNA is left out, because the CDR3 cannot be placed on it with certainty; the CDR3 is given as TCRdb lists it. This chain's CDR3 is CAICSARDGQGDGYTF. The chain combines TRBV10-3 with TRBJ1-2; TRBD1, the table's D call, was not compared with the DNA. Germline assignment: CDR1 ENHRY and CDR2 SYGVKD. The CDR3 is 16 amino acids long, termini counted.

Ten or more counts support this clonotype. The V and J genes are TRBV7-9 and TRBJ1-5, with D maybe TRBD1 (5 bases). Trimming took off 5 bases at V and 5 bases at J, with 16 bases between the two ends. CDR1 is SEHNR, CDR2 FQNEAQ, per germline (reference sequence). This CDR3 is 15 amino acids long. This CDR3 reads CASSQGATTDQPQHF. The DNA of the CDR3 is TGTGCCAGCAGCCAAGGGGCTACTACCGATCAGCCCCAGCATTTT.

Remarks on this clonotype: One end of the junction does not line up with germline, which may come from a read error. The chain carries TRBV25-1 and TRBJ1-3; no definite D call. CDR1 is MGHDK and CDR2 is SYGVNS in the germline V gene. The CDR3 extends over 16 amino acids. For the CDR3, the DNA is TGTGCCAGCAGCTTAACACAGATGAACTCTGGAAGCACCATATATTTT. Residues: CASSLTQMNSGSTIYF. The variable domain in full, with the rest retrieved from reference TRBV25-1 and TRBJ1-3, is EADIYQTPRYLVIGTGKKITLECSQTMGHDKMYWYQQDPGMELHLIHYSYGVNSTEKGDLSSESTVSRIRTEHFPLTLESARPSHTSQYLCASSLTQMNSGSTIYFGEGSWLTVV.

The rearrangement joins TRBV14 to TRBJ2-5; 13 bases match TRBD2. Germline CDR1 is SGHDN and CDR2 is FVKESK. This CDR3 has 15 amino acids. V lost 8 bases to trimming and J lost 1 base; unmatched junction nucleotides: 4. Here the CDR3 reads CASSGLAGLQETQYF. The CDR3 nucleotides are TGTGCCAGCTCGGGACTAGCGGGACTCCAAGAGACCCAGTACTTC.

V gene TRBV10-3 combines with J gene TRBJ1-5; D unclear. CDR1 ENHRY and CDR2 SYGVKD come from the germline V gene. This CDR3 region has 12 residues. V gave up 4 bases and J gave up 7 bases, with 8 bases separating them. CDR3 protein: CAISGEEQPQHF. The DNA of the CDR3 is TGTGCCATCAGTGGAGAAGAACAGCCCCAGCATTTT.

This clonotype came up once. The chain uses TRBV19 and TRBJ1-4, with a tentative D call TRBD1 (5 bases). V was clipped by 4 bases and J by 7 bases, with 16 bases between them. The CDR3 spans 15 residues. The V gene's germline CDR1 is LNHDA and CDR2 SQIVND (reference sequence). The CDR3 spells CASSTYGGPGEKLFF. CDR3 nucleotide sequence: TGTGCCAGTAGTACGTATGGGGGTCCCGGTGAAAAACTGTTTTTT.

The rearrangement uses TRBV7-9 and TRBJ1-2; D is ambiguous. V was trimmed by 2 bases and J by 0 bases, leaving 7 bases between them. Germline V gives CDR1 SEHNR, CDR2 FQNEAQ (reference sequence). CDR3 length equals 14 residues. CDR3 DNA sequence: TGTGCCAGCAGCTTACAGAGCTCTAACTATGGCTACACCTTC. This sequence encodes CASSLQSSNYGYTF.